The sequence of this T cell receptor (beta chain) was determined in a study of T-cell memory formation after mild COVID-19 (dated by TCRdb to the early 2020s). Study-wide context: TCR sequence clusters from the two donors were found to be largely donor specific. Longitudinal TCRalpha and TCRbeta repertoire sequencing tracked T-cell clones expanding and contracting after mild COVID-19 in two donors. The cohort was made up of two young adult volunteers, one female and one male, who were previously healthy.

This clonotype appeared a few times. Its cognate antigen has yet to be identified. The record has no base qualities; no much larger clone is one base away. Ficoll-Paque density gradient centrifugation was used to isolate PBMCs. What the research found in general, with its limitations: SARS-CoV-2 specificity was not confirmed for the second-wave clones peaking on day 37. Clones contracting from day 15 to 85 had balanced CD4/CD8 phenotypes, while a second wave expanding from day 15 to 37 was biased towards CD4+. Contracting CD4+ clones turned up mainly in the CM and EM memory subsets, whereas EMRA was where CD8+ clones were enriched. The study included only a couple of mild cases, and larger cohorts that include severe cases with pre-infection samples were judged to be necessary. Some responding clones were found in pre-infection memory, which suggests that pre-existing cross-reactive memory T cells took part in the SARS-CoV-2 response.

The listed sequencing device is Illumina NovaSeq 6000. cDNA libraries for TCRalpha and TCRbeta were prepared by 5'RACE using constant-segment primers, with sample barcodes and unique molecular identifiers added. RNA was extracted from every sample with Trizol reagent. Library amplification was performed in two PCR steps, and a second sample barcode and Illumina TruSeq adapters were introduced in the second step. The libraries were sequenced on an Illumina NovaSeq using 2 x 150 bp paired-end reads. The original methods were these. With migec v1.2.7, reads were demultiplexed and then collapsed into UMI-guided consensus sequences. With mixcr v2.1.11, UMI consensuses were aligned to TRA and TRB V and J templates and assembled into clonotypes. A clonotype was counted as expanded or contracted only when both edgeR and NoisET called the clonotype significant, with the noise models trained on biological replicates. For edgeR calls, the cutoffs were a false discovery rate-adjusted p below 0.01 and a log2 fold-change threshold of 1. As an exploratory analysis of dynamics, max-normalized trajectories of the 1000 most abundant clonotypes were examined by PCA with hierarchical clustering. Separately sequenced CD4+ and CD8+ repertoires were used to assign the CD4 or CD8 phenotype of responding clones. TCRdb handled the public reads itself, with Q25 trimming in fastp and clone calling in MiXCR, and kept productive beta chains. Every distinct CDR3 protein forms one entry, paired with its most common genes and DNA. Here the V and J calls rest on TCRdb's processing, not on the authors' analysis. This sample lists approximately 170,000 distinct CDR3 sequences; 13% were detected once. The ten largest clones add up to 2.5% to 3.5% of the sample.

CDR1 and CDR2 were assigned from the germline V gene (reference sequence) as DFQATT and SNEGSKA. V gives up 2 bases and J gives up 3 bases, and the segment between their germline ends measures 13 bases. The CDR3 sequence holds 14 residues, the cysteine and phenylalanine included. Only the CDR3 region is kept as DNA, spanning 42 bases read in frame from base 1. The sequence came from a man in his late teens or twenties who had mild COVID-19 (a few samples of this study predate the infection). The sample titles of this study are shuffled in the database, so cell type and time point are left out; the donor was told from shared clones. Here the chain combines TRBV20-1 and TRBJ1-1; the D segment could be TRBD1, given 5 matching bases. The specimen sequenced was PBMCs or a T cell subset sorted from them (not recorded which). The DNA is TGCAGTGCTAGATGGGGCGGGACCTACACTGAAGCTTTCTTT. It is translated as CSARWGGTYTEAFF.